The rows below give T cell receptor beta chains drawn from one sample of a study of T cell changes during pregnancy in multiple sclerosis. Repertoires were generated with immunoSEQ multiplex PCR, while TCRdb's copy carries only in-frame clones and drops some. Here the sample spans 15,000 to 20,000 clones, around 90% being singletons. Sequences were derived from CD8+ T cells from peripheral blood mononuclear cells, sampled after pregnancy. These receptors were taken from a female donor in good health, enrolled as a control in a pregnancy study. The CDR3 runs from the conserved cysteine through the conserved F or W.

CASSYSRTGYYEQYF 15 TRBV6-5
CAISESASGGPHEQFF 16 TRBV10-3
CASSSGTVLYEQYF 14 TRBV27
CASSQGRGRDTQYF 14 TRBV4-2
CASSLNRGGHTEAFF 15 TRBV5-1
CASSPDVSGGGQPQHF 16 TRBV27
CASSLVWRNEQYF 13 TRBV5-1
CASSPLGSSPLHF 13 TRBV9
CASLEAGYNEQFF 13 TRBV7-2
CASSTGGGIQPQHF 14 TRBV28
CASSFYRDKDEKLFF 15 TRBV5-1
CASSLTTSPFEETQYF 16 TRBV6-6
CASSLISAGLPYVEAFF 17 TRBV27
CATSAGETGDEQFF 14 TRBV6-4
CSVECEFSHTDTQYF 15 TRBV29-1
CASSLAGGGRTEAFF 15 TRBV5-5
CASSTASGRTYEQYF 15 TRBV5-6
CASSLPNDNNEAFF 14 TRBV5-6
CSVEVGETFF 10 TRBV29-1
CASSFILTYEQYF 13 TRBV7-9
CASSLVLGNTEAFF 14 TRBV7-9
CASSPARQGGGELFF 15 TRBV13
CASSLGRDVETQYF 14 TRBV11-3
CATSARLRGGSTDTQYF 17 TRBV15
CASRKGANEQFF 12 TRBV27
CASSVRDRDYVQYF 14 TRBV5-6
CAWSRLATETQYF 13 TRBV30
CSVNSVSRPNHPPTDTQYF 19 TRBV29-1
CASTPLGGGSGYEQYF 16 TRBV5-1
CASTRTEGVLNEQYF 15 TRBV5-6
CASSFAGGPVYEQYF 15 TRBV7-2
CASSGRVGLASAYEQYF 17 TRBV5-1
CASSSQGSEQFF 12 TRBV13
CAILDRKDTIYF 12 TRBV2
CASSPDPRSSYEQYF 15 TRBV7-9
CASSLGQGDQPQHF 14 TRBV5-1
CASSELVTEAFF 12 TRBV9
CAWSVTGSYGYTF 13 TRBV30
CASSNRDRHTPGELFF 16 TRBV7-9
CASSSGQGYNEQFF 14 TRBV11-2
CASSLTPMTYEQYF 14 TRBV28
CASIHRGNSPLHF 13 TRBV25-1
CASRQKTGTGELFF 14 TRBV6-1
CASSLLQGEETQYF 14 TRBV7-9
CASSQWAGSNYGYTF 15 TRBV14
CASSKTCADGYTF 13 TRBV21-1
CASSLHSSYEQYF 13 TRBV27
CASSIVGANTEAFF 14 TRBV19
CASGREQYF 9 TRBV9
CASSKGQISYEQYF 14 TRBV4-1
CASSPPAVVVGETQYF 16 TRBV7-9